This T cell receptor (beta chain) was observed in a study of a mutant IDH1 vaccine in newly diagnosed glioma. Study information: In some groups vaccination began 4-6 weeks post-radiotherapy; others received it with temozolomide. Before enrollment, the patients had been treated with radiotherapy alone, temozolomide alone, or both together. Most of them had received both.

Of note for this clone: Its target is unknown.

CDR3 length equals 14 residues. Between the trimmed V and J ends, which lost 7 bases and 5 bases, there was a span of 15 bases. Germline CDR1 WNHNN, CDR2 SYGVQD (reference sequence). Only in-frame clones appear in the TCRdb table, and some are missing; sequencing was by immunoSEQ multiplex PCR. The sample has 30,000 to 35,000 clones; about nine tenths are singletons. Time point here: week 47, end of study. The study gave 300 ug of mutant IDH1 20-mer peptide per vaccine dose, with topical imiquimod. Donors' newly diagnosed IDH1-mutant WHO grade 3 or 4 astrocytomas lacked nuclear ATRX. The clonotype was recovered from a man in his forties or fifties with glioma. Sequencing was performed on PBMCs, taken from a glioma patient whose treatment included an IDH1 peptide vaccine. The rearrangement links TRBV10-1 to TRBJ2-1, with D possibly TRBD2 on 6 matching bases. In DNA form, the CDR3 reads TGCGCCAGCATACTAACTAGCTTTCACAATGAGCAGTTCTTC. Its protein product is CASILTSFHNEQFF.